Shown below are 27 T cell receptor beta chains from a single sample sequenced in a study of T cell clonality in common variable immunodeficiency. Antigens of these TCRs are unknown. Study-level findings and limits: Common variable immunodeficiency TCR beta sequences reportedly had fewer deletions and N-nucleotide insertions.

Sequencing used immunoSEQ multiplex PCR; TCRdb keeps in-frame clones, though not all of them. Sampling found 25,000 to 30,000 clones, none seen once. The material sequenced was peripheral blood mononuclear cells. The receptors shown here come from a human donor with common variable immunodeficiency.

This clone came up a few times. The read finishes 3 residues shy of the CDR3 end, and the germline J gene is used to complete it. V is TRBV19 and J is TRBJ1-1; D remains ambiguous. CDR1 is LNHDA and CDR2 is SQIVND in the germline V gene (reference sequence). V gave up 7 bases and J gave up 2 bases, with 8 bases separating them. This CDR3 has 12 amino acids. Partial CDR3 DNA: TGTGCCAGTAAAGTGGGCAACACTGAA. Its protein is CASKVGNTE. The full CDR3 protein is CASKVGNTEAFF.

This clone has ten or more counts. The read falls 3 residues short of the CDR3 end, and the missing part is taken from the germline J gene. The chain is built from TRBV7-3 and TRBJ2-1, with D perhaps TRBD2 (6 bases). Trimming removed 3 bases from V and 4 bases from J, with 13 bases in between. CDR1 and CDR2 from the germline V gene are SGHTA and FQGTGA. The CDR3 contains 15 residues. The CDR3 spells CASSLEGGWYNEQFF. CDR3 DNA (partial): TGTGCCAGCAGCTTGGAAGGAGGGTGGTACAATGAG.

As for this clone: The read finishes 3 residues shy of the CDR3 end, and the germline J gene is used to complete it. V and J are TRBV7-9 and TRBJ1-3, with D unresolved. This CDR3 comprises 14 residues. The V and J ends lost 5 bases and 5 bases respectively, with 13 bases between them. Germline V gene lookup returns CDR1 SEHNR and CDR2 FQNEAQ (reference sequence). The CDR3: CASSKAGRRNTIYF. Partial CDR3 DNA: TGTGCCAGCAGCAAAGCCGGCAGGAGAAACACC.

This clone was recorded at least ten times. The missing CDR3 end, 3 residues past where the read stops, is filled in from the germline J gene. V is TRBV14 and J is TRBJ2-2; 7 nucleotides agree with TRBD2. The CDR3 extends over 15 amino acids. Unmatched junction bases numbered 4, after V lost 1 base and J lost 5 bases. Germline V CDR1 and CDR2: SGHDN, FVKESK. The CDR3 bases that were read are TGTGCCAGCAGCCAAGTAAATAGCGGGACCGGGGAG. Its translation: CASSQVNSGTGE. The full CDR3 sequence reads CASSQVNSGTGELFF.

A remark on this clone: Compared with germline, one end of the junction differs, possibly owing to a read error. The read stops 3 residues short of the end of the CDR3; the missing end is completed from the germline J gene. This chain links TRBV7-9 with TRBJ1-1; 8 positions match TRBD1. The CDR3 spans 13 residues. Looked up from germline, CDR1 is SEHNR and CDR2 is FQNEAQ (reference sequence). This CDR3 reads CSSSWGQDTEAFF. CDR3 bases read: TGTTCCAGCAGCTGGGGACAGGACACTGAA.

Of note for this clone: The read is 3 residues too short to cover the CDR3 end, so that end is filled in from the germline J gene. The chain carries TRBV20-1 and TRBJ2-7; tentative D call: TRBD1 (6 bases). CDR1 and CDR2 (germline): DFQATT, SNEGSKA (reference sequence). This CDR3 region has 14 residues. Trimming pared 4 bases from V and 5 bases from J, leaving 18 bases between. Incomplete CDR3 DNA: TGCAGTGCTACTAAGGGCAGGGGAAAGGACGAG. As protein: CSATKGRGKDE. The whole CDR3 region reads CSATKGRGKDEQYF.

As for this clone: The germline gene is not matched at one end of the junction; a read error may be the cause. With the read ending 3 residues before the CDR3 end, the germline J gene is used to fill in that end. V is TRBV30 and J is TRBJ1-5; TRBD1 agrees at 7 bases. Looked up from germline, CDR1 is GTSNPN and CDR2 is SVGIG (reference sequence). The CDR3 loop spans 14 amino acids. CDR3 amino acids: CASSTGFSKQPQHF. The part of the CDR3 DNA that was read is TGTGCCTCGTCGACAGGGTTTAGCAAGCAGCCC.

Worth noting for this clone: The read finishes 3 residues shy of the CDR3 end, and the germline J gene is used to complete it. The sample has other DNA sequences that encode this CDR3 too. The rearrangement joins TRBV18 to TRBJ2-7, with D hard to call. Germline V gene lookup returns CDR1 KGHSH and CDR2 LQKENI. V was clipped by 0 bases and J by 2 bases, with 5 bases between them. The CDR3 length is 13 residues. CDR3 protein: CASSPPTTYEQYF. Incomplete CDR3 DNA: TGTGCCAGCTCACCACCTACTACCTACGAG.

In regard to this clone: The CDR3 end is not reached by the read, which stops 3 residues before it; the germline J gene fills it in. The chain links TRBV20-1 to TRBJ1-2; D remains ambiguous. V gave up 4 bases and J gave up 4 bases, with 10 bases separating them. Germline CDR1 is DFQATT and CDR2 is SNEGSKA (reference sequence). This CDR3 has 12 residues. The CDR3 sequence: CSATPTGYGYTF. The DNA read from the CDR3 is TGCAGTGCTACACCCACTGGCTATGGC.

To note about this clone: Sequencing ends 3 residues short of the CDR3 end; the germline J gene provides the rest. The chain couples TRBV5-1 to TRBJ2-7; TRBD1 matches 10 bases. Germline loops: CDR1 SGHRS, CDR2 YFSETQ. The CDR3 consists of 16 residues. The junction had 10 bases not matched to a gene; V was cut back by 5 bases and J by 2 bases. CDR3 DNA (partial): TGCGCCAGCAGAATATCCCCGGGACAGGGGACCTACGAG. Translating it yields CASRISPGQGTYE. The complete CDR3 reads CASRISPGQGTYEQYF. Complete variable domain (other parts from reference TRBV5-1 and TRBJ2-7): KAGVTQTPRYLIKTRGQQVTLSCSPISGHRSVSWYQQTPGQGLQFLFEYFSETQRNKGNFPGRFSGRQFSNSRSEMNVSTLELGDSALYLCASRISPGQGTYEQYFGPGTRLTVT.

This clone is medium-sized in the sample. The read finishes 3 residues shy of the CDR3 end, and the germline J gene is used to complete it. The V call is TRBV20-1, the J call TRBJ1-3; D is undetermined. Trimming left V 1 base short and J 0 bases short, with 4 bases between. The CDR3 runs to 13 residues. Germline-derived CDR1 and CDR2 are DFQATT and SNEGSKA (reference sequence). The CDR3 loop reads CSARVLSGNTIYF. The CDR3 bases that were read are TGCAGTGCTAGAGTACTCTCTGGAAACACC.

This clone came up many times. The read gets to within 3 residues of the CDR3 end, and the germline J gene fills in the rest. The chain joins TRBV20-1 to TRBJ1-4; D uncertain. The CDR3 sequence is 13 residues long. Trimming removed 1 base at V and 4 bases at J, with 7 bases between. In germline, CDR1 is DFQATT, CDR2 SNEGSKA (reference sequence). Incomplete CDR3 DNA: TGCAGTGCTAGAGGCCAGAATAATGAAAAA. Amino acids: CSARGQNNEK. The complete CDR3 sequence is CSARGQNNEKLFF.

This clone was recorded at least ten times. The read ends 3 residues before the CDR3 terminus; that terminus is restored from the germline J gene. The chain is built from TRBV3-1 (or the pseudogene TRBV3-2) and TRBJ2-5, with 11 positions matching TRBD2. CDR3 length equals 15 residues. J gave up 4 bases and V 8 bases, and 9 bases lay outside the gene matches. The germline CDR1 and CDR2 sequences are LGHDT and YNNKEL (reference sequence). CDR3 DNA, as far as it was read: TGTGCCAGCTCAAGACGGACTAGCGGGTTAGAGACC. The encoded protein is CASSRRTSGLET. The complete CDR3 sequence is CASSRRTSGLETQYF.

This clone was observed many times. The DNA ends 3 residues before the CDR3 does, and the rest of the CDR3 is filled in from the germline J gene. V usage is TRBV23-1 and J usage is TRBJ1-1, with TRBD1 as a possible D gene (5 bases). TRBV23-1 is given ORF status, its function remaining uncertain. V gave up 2 bases and J gave up 1 base, with 11 bases separating them. This CDR3 comprises 15 residues. The sequenced part of the CDR3 DNA is TGCGCCAGCAGTCAAAACACAGGAAAGAACACTGAA. Translated: CASSQNTGKNTE. The whole CDR3 protein is CASSQNTGKNTEAFF.

In the case of this clone: The CDR3 extends 3 residues past the end of the read, so its final part is completed from the germline J gene. V gene TRBV10-2 combines with J gene TRBJ1-6; 8 bases line up with TRBD1. CDR1 and CDR2 (germline): WSHSY, SAAADI. The CDR3 is made up of 14 amino acids. Trimming removed 4 bases from V and 6 bases from J; junction bases left unmatched: 2. The CDR3 here is CASSATGGNSPLHF. The sequenced CDR3 bases are TGCGCCAGCAGTGCTACAGGGGGTAATTCACCC.

In this sample, this clone turned up many times. The CDR3 end is not reached by the read, which stops 3 residues before it; the germline J gene fills it in. The chain carries TRBV6-2 or TRBV6-3 and TRBJ2-3; D remains unclear. Germline V gene lookup returns CDR1 MNHEY and CDR2 SVGEGT. This CDR3 spans 14 amino acids. The V gene lost 0 bases and the J gene lost 5 bases, with 9 bases spanning the gap. This CDR3 reads CASSYSRLLDTQYF. The sequenced CDR3 bases are TGTGCCAGCAGTTACTCGAGACTTCTAGATACG.

This clone has at least ten counts. With the read ending 3 residues before the CDR3 end, the germline J gene is used to fill in that end. The chain combines TRBV20-1 with TRBJ2-1; 14 nucleotides line up with TRBD2. The germline V gene encodes CDR1 DFQATT and CDR2 SNEGSKA (reference sequence). CDR3 length: 18 amino acids. The V segment lost 2 bases and the J segment 4 bases; nucleotides outside the gene matches: 10. The CDR3 is CSARTLRTSGRIYNEQFF. The sequenced part of the CDR3 DNA is TGCAGTGCTAGAACTCTCCGGACTAGCGGGAGGATATACAATGAG.

This clone was detected ten times or more. CDR3 sequence reads: CASRVPGQGSRGYTF. The CDR3 DNA, read in part, is TGTGCCAGCAGGGTACCGGGACAGGGGTCGAGAGGC. The chain carries TRBV28 and TRBJ1-2, with 10 positions matching TRBD1. The DNA ends 3 residues before the CDR3 does, and the rest of the CDR3 is filled in from the germline J gene. The CDR3 length is 15 residues. CDR1 is MDHEN and CDR2 is SYDVKM in the germline V gene.

A few counts support this clone. The sequence runs out 3 residues before the end of the CDR3; the remainder is reconstructed from the germline J gene. V gene TRBV7-9 combines with J gene TRBJ2-3, with a possible D match to TRBD2 (6 bases). The CDR3 runs to 15 residues. Between the trimmed V and J ends, which lost 5 bases and 1 base, there was a span of 13 bases. Per the germline V gene, CDR1 is SEHNR and CDR2 is FQNEAQ (reference sequence). CDR3 DNA (partial): TGTGCCAGCAGCCCCGGGGGAATTGGCACAGATACG. Its protein is CASSPGGIGTDT. The complete CDR3 protein is CASSPGGIGTDTQYF.

This clone was detected ten times or more. This chain's CDR3 is CASSARTGPGNTIYF. The covered CDR3 bases are TGTGCCAGCAGCGCCCGGACAGGGCCCGGAAACACC. V gene TRBV7-6 combines with J gene TRBJ1-3, with 8 bases aligning to TRBD1. Coverage ceases 3 residues before the CDR3 finishes, and the germline J gene fills in the end. Germline V CDR1 and CDR2: SGHVS, FNYEAQ. The CDR3 totals 15 residues. With 5 bases clipped from V and 4 bases from J, the junction kept 7 bases outside the gene matches.

This clone was found a few times. The read comes to an end 3 residues before the CDR3 does, leaving the germline J gene to fill in the end. This chain links TRBV7-2 with TRBJ2-5, with 7 bases fitting TRBD2. The CDR3 runs to 15 residues. Germline V gene sequence: CDR1 SGHTA, CDR2 FQGNSA. J gave up 5 bases and V 5 bases, and 11 bases lay outside the gene matches. The CDR3 reads CASSRGASGIETQYF. The part of the CDR3 DNA that was read is TGTGCCAGCAGCCGAGGGGCTAGCGGCATCGAGACC.

There are a few counts of this clone. The read terminates 3 residues before the CDR3 end, so the remaining end is supplied by the germline J gene. V and J are TRBV5-1 and TRBJ2-7, with 8 bases that match TRBD1. The J segment lost 2 bases and the V segment lost 2 bases, leaving 6 bases of the junction unmatched. The germline V gene has CDR1 SGHRS and CDR2 YFSETQ. CDR3 size: 15 residues. CDR3 DNA (partial): TGCGCCAGCAGCTTTGGACAGGGCGCAACCTACGAG. Translating gives CASSFGQGATYE. The whole CDR3 is CASSFGQGATYEQYF.

This clone was observed many times. CDR3 protein: CASSPGRGIYEQYF. The sequenced CDR3 bases are TGCGCCAGCAGCCCCGGCAGGGGGATTTACGAG. V usage is TRBV4-1 and J usage is TRBJ2-7; 7 bases fit TRBD1. The observed sequence ends 3 residues before the CDR3 terminus, with the missing tail filled in from the germline J gene. There are 14 residues in the CDR3. V lost 4 bases to trimming and J lost 4 bases; unmatched junction nucleotides: 7. Germline CDR1 MGHRA, CDR2 YSYEKL.

Concerning this clone itself: Coverage ceases 3 residues before the CDR3 finishes, and the germline J gene fills in the end. J is TRBJ2-2 and V is TRBV2; no reliable D call. Germline V gene sequence: CDR1 SNHLY, CDR2 FYNNEI. This CDR3 is 12 amino acids long. V was clipped by 7 bases and J by 5 bases, with 8 bases between them. Partial CDR3 DNA: TGTGCCAGCAAGGTCAGGACCGGGGAG. It is translated as CASKVRTGE. The full CDR3 sequence reads CASKVRTGELFF.

A word on this clone: The read ends 3 residues shy of where the CDR3 ends; the end is completed using the germline J gene. This chain connects TRBV20-1 to TRBJ2-7, with D maybe TRBD1 (6 bases). V lost 1 base and J 2 bases, leaving 18 bases between the germline ends. From germline, CDR1 is DFQATT and CDR2 SNEGSKA (reference sequence). The CDR3 spans 16 residues. The CDR3 DNA, read in part, is TGCAGTGCTAGAGCCCTAGGGGGTCCGACCCCCTACGAG. Translated, it gives CSARALGGPTPYE. The whole CDR3 is CSARALGGPTPYEQYF.

This clone was detected a few times. The CDR3 end lies 3 residues beyond the end of the read and is filled in from the germline J gene. V gene TRBV19 combines with J gene TRBJ2-7, with TRBD2 matching over 8 bases. CDR3 length: 15 amino acids. Germline CDR1 reads LNHDA; CDR2 reads SQIVND (reference sequence). Losses at the gene ends were 6 bases for V and 3 bases for J; bases not matched to a gene: 10. This chain's CDR3 is CASSLQSGRNYEQYF. The CDR3 bases that were read are TGTGCCAGTAGCCTACAAAGCGGGAGAAACTACGAG.

As regards this clone: The CDR3 extends 3 residues past the end of the read, so its final part is completed from the germline J gene. The chain carries TRBV7-9 and TRBJ2-5; 8 positions agree with TRBD2. The CDR3 has 15 residues. Germline-derived CDR1 and CDR2 are SEHNR and FQNEAQ (reference sequence). The junction had 5 bases not matched to a gene; V was cut back by 1 base and J by 4 bases. CDR3 loop: CASSLGAGGGETQYF. The CDR3 bases that were read are TGTGCCAGCAGCTTAGGTGCGGGGGGAGGAGAGACC. The full variable domain, its missing parts supplied by reference TRBV7-9 and TRBJ2-5, is DTGVSQNPRHKITKRGQNVTFRCDPISEHNRLYWYRQTLGQGPEFLTYFQNEAQLEKSRLLSDRFSAERPKGSFSTLEIQRTEQGDSAMYLCASSLGAGGGETQYFGPGTRLLVL.